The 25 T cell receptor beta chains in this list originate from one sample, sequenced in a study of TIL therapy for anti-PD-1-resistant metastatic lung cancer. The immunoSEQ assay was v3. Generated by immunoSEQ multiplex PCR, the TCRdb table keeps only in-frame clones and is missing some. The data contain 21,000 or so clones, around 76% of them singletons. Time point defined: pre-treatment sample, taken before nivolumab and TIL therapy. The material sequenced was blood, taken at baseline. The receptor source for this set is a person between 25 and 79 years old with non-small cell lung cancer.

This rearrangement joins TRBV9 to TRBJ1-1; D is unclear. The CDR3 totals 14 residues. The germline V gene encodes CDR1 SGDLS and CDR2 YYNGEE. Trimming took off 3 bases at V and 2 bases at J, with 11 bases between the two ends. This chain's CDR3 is CASSEEGLNTEAFF. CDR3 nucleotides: TGTGCCAGCAGCGAGGAGGGCCTAAACACTGAAGCTTTCTTT.

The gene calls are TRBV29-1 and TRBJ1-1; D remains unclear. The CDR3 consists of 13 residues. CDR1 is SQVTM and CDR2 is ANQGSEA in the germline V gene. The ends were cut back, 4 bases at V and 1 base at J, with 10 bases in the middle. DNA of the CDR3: TGCAGCGTTGGGGTGGCGGGGAACACTGAAGCTTTCTTT. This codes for CSVGVAGNTEAFF. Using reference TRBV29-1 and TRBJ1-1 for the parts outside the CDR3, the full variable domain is SAVISQKPSRDICQRGTSLTIQCQVDSQVTMMFWYRQQPGQSLTLIATANQGSEATYESGFVIDKFPISRPNLTFSTLTVSNMSPEDSSIYLCSVGVAGNTEAFFGQGTRLTVV.

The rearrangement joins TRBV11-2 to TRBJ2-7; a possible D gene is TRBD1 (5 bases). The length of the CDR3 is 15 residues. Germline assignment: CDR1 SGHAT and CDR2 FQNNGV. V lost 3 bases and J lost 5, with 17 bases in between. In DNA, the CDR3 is TGTGCCAGCAGCTTGACCGGATCAGGGTTCGACGAGCAGTACTTC. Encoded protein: CASSLTGSGFDEQYF.

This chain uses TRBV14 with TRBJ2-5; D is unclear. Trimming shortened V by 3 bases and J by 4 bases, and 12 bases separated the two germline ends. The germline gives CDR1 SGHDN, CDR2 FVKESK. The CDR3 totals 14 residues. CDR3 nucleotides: TGTGCCAGCAGCCAGGGGAAAGGGCTAGAGACCCAGTACTTC. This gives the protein CASSQGKGLETQYF.

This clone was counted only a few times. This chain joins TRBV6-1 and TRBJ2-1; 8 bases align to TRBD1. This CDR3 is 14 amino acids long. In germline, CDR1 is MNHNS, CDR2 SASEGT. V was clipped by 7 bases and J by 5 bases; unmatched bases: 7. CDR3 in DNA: TGTGCCAGCACCCCAGGGGGCGCACACAATGAGCAGTTCTTC. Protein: CASTPGGAHNEQFF.

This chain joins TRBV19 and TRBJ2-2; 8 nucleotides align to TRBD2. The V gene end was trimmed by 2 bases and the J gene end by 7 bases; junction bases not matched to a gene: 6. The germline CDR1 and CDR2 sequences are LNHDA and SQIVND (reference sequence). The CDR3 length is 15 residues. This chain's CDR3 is CASSITSRGGGELFF. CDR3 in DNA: TGTGCCAGTAGTATAACCTCCCGGGGGGGCGGGGAGCTGTTTTTT.

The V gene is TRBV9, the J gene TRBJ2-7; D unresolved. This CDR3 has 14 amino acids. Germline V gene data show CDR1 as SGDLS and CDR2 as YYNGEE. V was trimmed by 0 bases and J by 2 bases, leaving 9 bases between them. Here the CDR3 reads CASSVDPDPYEQYF. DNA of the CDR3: TGTGCCAGCAGCGTAGATCCAGACCCCTACGAGCAGTACTTC.

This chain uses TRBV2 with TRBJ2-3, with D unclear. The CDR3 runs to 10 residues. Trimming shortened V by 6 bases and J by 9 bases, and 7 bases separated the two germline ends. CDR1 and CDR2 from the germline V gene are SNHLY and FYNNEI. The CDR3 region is CASRGMTQYF. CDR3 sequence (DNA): TGTGCCAGCAGGGGCATGACGCAGTATTTT.

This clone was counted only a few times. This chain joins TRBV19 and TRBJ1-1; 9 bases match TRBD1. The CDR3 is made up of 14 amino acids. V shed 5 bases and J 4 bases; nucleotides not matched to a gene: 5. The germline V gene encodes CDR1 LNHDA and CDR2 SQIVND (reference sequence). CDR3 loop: CASSQQGASTEAFF. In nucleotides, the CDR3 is TGTGCCAGTAGTCAACAGGGGGCATCCACTGAAGCTTTCTTT.

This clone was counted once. The CDR3 sequence is CASSVASRHTEAFF. The DNA for the CDR3 is TGTGCCAGCAGCGTAGCGTCGCGACACACTGAAGCTTTCTTT. This sequence joins TRBV9 and TRBJ1-1, with D hard to call. The CDR3 covers 14 residues. Germline assignment: CDR1 SGDLS and CDR2 YYNGEE. V was clipped by 0 bases and J by 3 bases, with 9 bases between them.

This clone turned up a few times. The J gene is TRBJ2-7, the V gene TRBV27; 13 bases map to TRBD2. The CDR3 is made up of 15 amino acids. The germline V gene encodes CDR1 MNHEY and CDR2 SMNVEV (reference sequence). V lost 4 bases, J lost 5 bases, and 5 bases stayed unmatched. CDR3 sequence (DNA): TGTGCCAGCAGTTGGGACGGACTAGCGGGAGACGAGCAGTACTTC. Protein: CASSWDGLAGDEQYF.

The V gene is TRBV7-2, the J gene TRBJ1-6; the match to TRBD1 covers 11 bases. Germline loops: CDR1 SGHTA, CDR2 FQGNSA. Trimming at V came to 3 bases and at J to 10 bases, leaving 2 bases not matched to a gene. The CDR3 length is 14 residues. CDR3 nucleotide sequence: TGTGCCAGCAGCTTGGACAGGGGGCCATCACCCCTCCACTTT. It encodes CASSLDRGPSPLHF.

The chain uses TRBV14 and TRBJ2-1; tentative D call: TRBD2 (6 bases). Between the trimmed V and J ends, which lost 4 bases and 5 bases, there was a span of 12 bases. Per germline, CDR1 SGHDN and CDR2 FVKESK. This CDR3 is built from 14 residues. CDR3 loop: CASSLLGTHNEQFF. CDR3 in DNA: TGTGCCAGCAGCCTCCTCGGGACTCACAATGAGCAGTTCTTC.

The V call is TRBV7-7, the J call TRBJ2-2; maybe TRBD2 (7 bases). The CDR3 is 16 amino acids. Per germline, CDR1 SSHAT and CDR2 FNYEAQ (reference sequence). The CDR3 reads CASSLPGGVNTGELFF. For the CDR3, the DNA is TGTGCTAGCTCCCTCCCGGGGGGCGTGAACACCGGGGAGCTGTTTTTT.

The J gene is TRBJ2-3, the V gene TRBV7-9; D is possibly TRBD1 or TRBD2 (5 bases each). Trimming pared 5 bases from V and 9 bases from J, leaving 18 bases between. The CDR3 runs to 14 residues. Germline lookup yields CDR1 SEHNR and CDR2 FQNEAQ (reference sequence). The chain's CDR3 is CASSSRDPRTTQYF. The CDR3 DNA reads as TGTGCCAGCAGCAGCCGGGACCCAAGGACGACGCAGTATTTT. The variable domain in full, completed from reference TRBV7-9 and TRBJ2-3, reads DTGVSQNPRHKITKRGQNVTFRCDPISEHNRLYWYRQTLGQGPEFLTYFQNEAQLEKSRLLSDRFSAERPKGSFSTLEIQRTEQGDSAMYLCASSSRDPRTTQYFGPGTRLTVL.

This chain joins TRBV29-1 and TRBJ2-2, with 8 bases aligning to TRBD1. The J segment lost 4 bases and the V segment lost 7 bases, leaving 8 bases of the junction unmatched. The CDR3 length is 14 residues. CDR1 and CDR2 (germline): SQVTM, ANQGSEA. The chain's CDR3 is CSARTGWITGELFF. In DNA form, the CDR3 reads TGCAGCGCCAGGACAGGGTGGATCACCGGGGAGCTGTTTTTT.

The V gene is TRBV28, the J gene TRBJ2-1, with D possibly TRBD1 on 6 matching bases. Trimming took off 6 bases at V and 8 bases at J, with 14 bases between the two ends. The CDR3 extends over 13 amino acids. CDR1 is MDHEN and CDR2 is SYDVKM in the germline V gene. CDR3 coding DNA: TGTGCCAGCAGGGCCACAGGGTCCCATGAGCAGTTCTTC. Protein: CASRATGSHEQFF.

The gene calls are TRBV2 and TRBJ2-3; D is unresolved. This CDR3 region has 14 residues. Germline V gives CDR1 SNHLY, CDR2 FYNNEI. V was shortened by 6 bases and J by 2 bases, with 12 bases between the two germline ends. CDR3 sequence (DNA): TGTGCCAGCAGGTCGACATTAACCACAGATACGCAGTATTTT. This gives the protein CASRSTLTTDTQYF. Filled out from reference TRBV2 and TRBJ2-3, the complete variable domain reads EPEVTQTPSHQVTQMGQEVILRCVPISNHLYFYWYRQILGQKVEFLVSFYNNEISEKSEIFDDQFSVERPDGSNFTLKIRSTKLEDSAMYFCASRSTLTTDTQYFGPGTRLTVL.

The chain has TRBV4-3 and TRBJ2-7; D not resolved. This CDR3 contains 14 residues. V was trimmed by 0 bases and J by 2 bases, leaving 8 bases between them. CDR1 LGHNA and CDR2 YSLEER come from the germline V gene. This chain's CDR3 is CASSQDRQAYEQYF. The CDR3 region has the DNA TGCGCCAGCAGCCAAGATCGGCAGGCCTACGAGCAGTACTTC.

CDR3 bases: TGTGCCAGCATCCCCGCGAGTACGGGACAGTTATACGAGCAGTACTTC. Translated, it gives CASIPASTGQLYEQYF. V gene TRBV28 combines with J gene TRBJ2-7, with 7 nucleotides matching TRBD1. Germline V CDR1 and CDR2: MDHEN, SYDVKM. J gave up 4 bases and V 7 bases, and 16 bases lay outside the gene matches. CDR3 length equals 16 residues.

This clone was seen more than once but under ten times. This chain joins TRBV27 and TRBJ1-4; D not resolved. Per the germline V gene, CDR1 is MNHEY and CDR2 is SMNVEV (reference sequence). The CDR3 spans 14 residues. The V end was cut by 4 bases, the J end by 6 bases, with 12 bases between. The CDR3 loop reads CASSSLGGDEKLFF. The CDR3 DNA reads TGTGCCAGCAGTTCCCTGGGCGGGGATGAAAAACTGTTTTTT. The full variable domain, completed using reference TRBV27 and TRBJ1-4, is EAQVTQNPRYLITVTGKKLTVTCSQNMNHEYMSWYRQDPGLGLRQIYYSMNVEVTDKGDVPEGYKVSRKEKRNFPLILESPSPNQTSLYFCASSSLGGDEKLFFGSGTQLSVL.

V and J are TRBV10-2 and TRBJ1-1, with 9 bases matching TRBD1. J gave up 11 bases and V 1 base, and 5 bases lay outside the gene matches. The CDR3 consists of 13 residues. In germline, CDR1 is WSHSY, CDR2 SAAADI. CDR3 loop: CASSELGQGRAFF. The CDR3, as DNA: TGCGCCAGCAGTGAGTTGGGACAGGGAAGGGCTTTCTTT.

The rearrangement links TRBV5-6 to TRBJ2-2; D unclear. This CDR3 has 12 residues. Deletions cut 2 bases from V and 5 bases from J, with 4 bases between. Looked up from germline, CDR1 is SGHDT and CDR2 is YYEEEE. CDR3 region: CASSLTTGELFF. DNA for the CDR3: TGTGCCAGCAGCTTAACAACCGGGGAGCTGTTTTTT.

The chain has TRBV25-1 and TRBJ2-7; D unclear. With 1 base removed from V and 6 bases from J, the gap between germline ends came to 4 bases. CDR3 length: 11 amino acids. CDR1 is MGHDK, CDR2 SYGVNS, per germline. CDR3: CASSEFFEQYF. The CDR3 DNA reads TGTGCCAGCAGTGAATTTTTCGAGCAGTACTTC.

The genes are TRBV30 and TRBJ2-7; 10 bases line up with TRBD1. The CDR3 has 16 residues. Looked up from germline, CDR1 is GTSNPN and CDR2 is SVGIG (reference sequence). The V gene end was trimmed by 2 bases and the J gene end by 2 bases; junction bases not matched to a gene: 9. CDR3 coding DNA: TGTGCCTGGAGTAACGGCGGGACAGGGGTCCCCTACGAGCAGTACTTC. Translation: CAWSNGGTGVPYEQYF.